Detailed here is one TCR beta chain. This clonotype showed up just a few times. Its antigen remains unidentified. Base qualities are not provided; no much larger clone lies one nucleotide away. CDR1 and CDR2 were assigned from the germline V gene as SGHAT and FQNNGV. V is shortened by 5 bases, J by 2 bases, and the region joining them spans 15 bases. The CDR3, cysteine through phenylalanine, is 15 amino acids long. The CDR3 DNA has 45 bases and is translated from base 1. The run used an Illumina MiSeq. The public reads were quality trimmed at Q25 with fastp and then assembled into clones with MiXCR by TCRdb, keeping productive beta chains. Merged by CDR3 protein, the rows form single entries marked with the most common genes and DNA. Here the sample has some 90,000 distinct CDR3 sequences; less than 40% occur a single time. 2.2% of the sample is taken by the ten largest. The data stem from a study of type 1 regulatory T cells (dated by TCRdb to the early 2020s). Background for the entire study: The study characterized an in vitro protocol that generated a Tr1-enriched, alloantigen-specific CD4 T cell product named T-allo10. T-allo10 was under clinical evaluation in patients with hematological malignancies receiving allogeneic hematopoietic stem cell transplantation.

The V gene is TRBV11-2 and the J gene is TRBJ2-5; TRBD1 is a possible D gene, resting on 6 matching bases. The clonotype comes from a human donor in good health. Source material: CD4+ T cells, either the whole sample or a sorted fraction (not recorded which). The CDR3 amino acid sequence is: CASSKEWTVQETQYF. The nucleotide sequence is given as TGTGCCAGCAGCAAGGAATGGACAGTACAAGAGACCCAGTACTTC.